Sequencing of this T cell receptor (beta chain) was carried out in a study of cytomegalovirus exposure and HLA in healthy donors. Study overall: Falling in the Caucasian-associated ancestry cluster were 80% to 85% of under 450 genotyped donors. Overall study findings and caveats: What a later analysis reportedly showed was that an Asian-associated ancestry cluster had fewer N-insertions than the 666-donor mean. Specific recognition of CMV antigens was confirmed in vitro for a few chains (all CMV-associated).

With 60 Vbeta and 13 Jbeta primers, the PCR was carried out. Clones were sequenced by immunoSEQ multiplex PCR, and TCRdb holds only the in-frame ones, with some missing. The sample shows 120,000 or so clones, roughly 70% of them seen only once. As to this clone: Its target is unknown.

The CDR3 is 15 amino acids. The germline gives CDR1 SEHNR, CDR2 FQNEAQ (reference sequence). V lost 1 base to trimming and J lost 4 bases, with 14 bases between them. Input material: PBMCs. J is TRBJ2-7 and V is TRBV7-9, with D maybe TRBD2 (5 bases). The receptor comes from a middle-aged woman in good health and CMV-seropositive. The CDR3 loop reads CASSLGPGSAYEQYF. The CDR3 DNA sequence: TGTGCCAGCAGCTTAGGCCCGGGGTCTGCATACGAGCAGTACTTC.